This T cell receptor (beta chain) was obtained from a study of T-cell memory formation after mild COVID-19. Study at large: TCR clusters showed largely donor specificity. Regarding the study as a whole: CD4+ contracting clones were mainly CM and EM; CD8+ ones, EMRA.

Note on this clonotype: The antigen remains unidentified.

After 5'RACE with constant-segment primers, TCR alpha and TCR beta cDNA libraries carrying sample barcodes and UMIs were obtained. TCRdb redid the calling of the 5' RACE reads with MiXCR, one entry per CDR3 protein. This table has around 300,000 distinct CDR3 sequences, around 13% appearing once. J lost 9 bases, V lost 2 bases, and 9 bases had no gene match. CDR1 and CDR2 from the germline V gene are MNHNS and SASEGT. The CDR3 runs 15 residues. This chain joins TRBV6-1 and TRBJ2-2; 7 nucleotides align to TRBD1. The TCR comes from a young man who had mild COVID-19 (a few samples of this study predate the infection). Cell type and time point are not known. Sequencing was done on a sample of PBMCs or a T cell subset sorted from them (not recorded which). The DNA of the CDR3 is TGTGCCAGCAGTGAATATATGGGACAGTCCAGGGAGCTGTTTTTT. Translation: CASSEYMGQSRELFF.